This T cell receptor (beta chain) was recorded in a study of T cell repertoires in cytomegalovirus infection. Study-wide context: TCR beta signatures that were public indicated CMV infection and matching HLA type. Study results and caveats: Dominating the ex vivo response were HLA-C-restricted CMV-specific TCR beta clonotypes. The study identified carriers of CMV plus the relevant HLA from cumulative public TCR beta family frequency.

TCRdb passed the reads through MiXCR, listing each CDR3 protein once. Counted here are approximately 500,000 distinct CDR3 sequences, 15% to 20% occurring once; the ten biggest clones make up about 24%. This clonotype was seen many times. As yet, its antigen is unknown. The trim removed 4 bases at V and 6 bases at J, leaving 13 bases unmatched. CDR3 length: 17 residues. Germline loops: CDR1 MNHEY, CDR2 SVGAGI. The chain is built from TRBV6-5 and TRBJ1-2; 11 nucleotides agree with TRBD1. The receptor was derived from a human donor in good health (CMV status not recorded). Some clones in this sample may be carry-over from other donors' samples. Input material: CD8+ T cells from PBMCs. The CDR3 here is CASSSTKGTGGIHGYTF. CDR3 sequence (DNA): TGTGCCAGCAGTTCCACGAAGGGGACAGGGGGGATCCATGGCTACACCTTC.